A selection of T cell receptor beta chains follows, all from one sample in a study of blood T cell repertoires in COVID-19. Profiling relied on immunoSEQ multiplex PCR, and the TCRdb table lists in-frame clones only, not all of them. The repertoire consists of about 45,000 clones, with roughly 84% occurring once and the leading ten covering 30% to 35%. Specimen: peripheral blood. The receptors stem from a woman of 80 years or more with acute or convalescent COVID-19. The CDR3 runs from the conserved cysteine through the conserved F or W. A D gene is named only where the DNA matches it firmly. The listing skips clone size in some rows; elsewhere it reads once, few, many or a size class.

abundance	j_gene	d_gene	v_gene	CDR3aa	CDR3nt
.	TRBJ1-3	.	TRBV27	CASSFEHPSSGNTIYF	TGTGCCAGCAGTTTCGAACACCCCAGCTCTGGAAACACCATATATTTT
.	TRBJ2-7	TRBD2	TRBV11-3	CASSLSAGTSRYEQYF	TGTGCCAGCAGCCTCAGTGCCGGGACTAGCCGCTACGAGCAGTACTTC
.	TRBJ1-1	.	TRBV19	CASSMRTPGTEAFF	TGTGCCAGTAGTATGAGGACACCGGGCACTGAAGCTTTCTTT
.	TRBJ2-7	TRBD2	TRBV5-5	CASSWEGSGTYEQYF	TGTGCCAGCAGCTGGGAGGGAAGCGGGACTTACGAGCAGTACTTC
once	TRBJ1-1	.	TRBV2	CASSELNEAFF	TGTGCCAGCAGTGAATTAAATGAAGCTTTCTTT
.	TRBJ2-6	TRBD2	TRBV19	CASKGEVGRRESGGANVLTF	TGTGCCAGTAAAGGGGAGGTAGGTCGGCGGGAGTCAGGCGGGGCCAACGTCCTGACTTTC
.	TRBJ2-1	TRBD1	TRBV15	CATRTRQGGRNEQFF	TGTGCCACCAGAACCAGACAGGGGGGGAGGAATGAGCAGTTCTTC
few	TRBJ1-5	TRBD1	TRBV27	CASSLLGTGANQPQHF	TGTGCCAGCAGTTTATTAGGGACAGGCGCCAATCAGCCCCAGCATTTT
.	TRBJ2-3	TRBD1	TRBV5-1	CASSLGDRGRTDTQYF	TGCGCCAGCAGCTTGGGGGACAGGGGAAGGACAGATACGCAGTATTTT
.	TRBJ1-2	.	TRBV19	CASRSEGHYGYTF	TGTGCCAGTAGGTCGGAGGGGCACTATGGCTACACCTTC
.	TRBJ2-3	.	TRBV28	CASSPWGSGDTQYF	TGTGCCAGCAGTCCTTGGGGTAGCGGCGATACGCAGTATTTT
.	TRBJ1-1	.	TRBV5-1	CASSLTGGQENTEAFF	TGCGCCAGCAGCTTAACTGGAGGGCAGGAGAACACTGAAGCTTTCTTT
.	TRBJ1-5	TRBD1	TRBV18	CASSTTGDNQPQHF	TGTGCCAGCTCGACGACAGGGGACAATCAGCCCCAGCATTTT
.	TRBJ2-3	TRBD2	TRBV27	CASSLLSGSSTDTQYF	TGTGCCAGCAGTTTGTTGAGCGGGAGCAGCACAGATACGCAGTATTTT
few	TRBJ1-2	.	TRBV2	CASSREGYGYTF	TGTGCCAGCAGTCGGGAGGGCTATGGCTACACCTTC
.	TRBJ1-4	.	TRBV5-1	CASSATDSFEKLFF	TGCGCCAGCAGCGCGACGGACAGTTTCGAAAAACTGTTTTTT
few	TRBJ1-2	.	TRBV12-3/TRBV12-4	CASSLLDSGYTF	TGTGCCAGCAGTCTGTTGGACTCTGGCTACACCTTC
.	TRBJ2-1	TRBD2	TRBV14	CASSHLAGGGINEQFF	TGTGCCAGCAGCCACCTAGCGGGAGGTGGTATCAATGAGCAGTTCTTC
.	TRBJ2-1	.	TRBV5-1	CASSLEAGPPNEQFF	TGCGCCAGCAGCTTGGAGGCAGGGCCCCCCAATGAGCAGTTCTTC
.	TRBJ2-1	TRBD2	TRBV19	CASSRTSSNEQFF	TGTGCCAGTAGTCGGACTAGCAGTAATGAGCAGTTCTTC
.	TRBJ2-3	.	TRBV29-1	CSVDGFSTDTQYF	TGCAGCGTTGACGGTTTTAGCACAGATACGCAGTATTTT
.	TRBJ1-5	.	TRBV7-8	CASSLGGQPQHF	TGTGCCAGCAGCTTAGGAGGGCAGCCCCAGCATTTT